These T cell receptor beta chains were read from a single sample in a study of vaccination effects on CD4 cells after COVID-19. Produced via immunoSEQ multiplex PCR; TCRdb's table is partial and in-frame only. The sample lists roughly 34,000 clones, about 73% seen once, with under 4% in the top ten. Their recognized antigens are unknown. The specimen was CD4+ T cells from PBMCs cultured without peptide, collected before COVID-19 vaccination. Every receptor here comes from a human donor who received a COVID-19 vaccine. Each CDR3 is given with its conserved first and last residue. A D gene is named only where the DNA matches it firmly. Clone size, where shown, is once, few, many, or a class for clones that have expanded.

v_gene: TRBV6-2/TRBV6-3
j_gene: TRBJ2-7
abundance: .
d_gene: TRBD2
CDR3aa: CASSYPGLAGTGEQYF
CDR3nt: TGTGCCAGCAGTTACCCGGGACTAGCGGGGACGGGAGAGCAGTACTTC

v_gene: TRBV5-1
j_gene: TRBJ2-1
abundance: .
d_gene: TRBD2
CDR3aa: CASSPLSMTSGIHNEQFF
CDR3nt: TGCGCCAGCAGCCCCCTTAGTATGACTAGCGGCATTCACAATGAGCAGTTCTTC

v_gene: TRBV6-6
j_gene: TRBJ2-3
abundance: once
d_gene: .
CDR3aa: CASSFGTLETDTQYF
CDR3nt: TGTGCCAGCAGTTTCGGGACCCTCGAAACAGATACGCAGTATTTT

v_gene: TRBV6-5
j_gene: TRBJ2-7
abundance: .
d_gene: .
CDR3aa: CATTRWGTYEQYF
CDR3nt: TGTGCCACGACACGATGGGGTACCTACGAGCAGTACTTC

v_gene: TRBV30
j_gene: TRBJ2-7
abundance: .
d_gene: TRBD2
CDR3aa: CAWMSGTSSGEQYF
CDR3nt: TGTGCCTGGATGTCGGGGACTAGCTCGGGCGAGCAGTACTTC

v_gene: TRBV9
j_gene: TRBJ2-1
abundance: .
d_gene: .
CDR3aa: CASSVGQIGDEQFF
CDR3nt: TGTGCCAGCAGCGTAGGACAGATCGGAGATGAGCAGTTCTTC

v_gene: TRBV5-4
j_gene: TRBJ1-3
abundance: .
d_gene: TRBD1
CDR3aa: CASSAYRGLAGNTIYF
CDR3nt: TGTGCCAGCAGCGCGTACAGGGGGCTGGCTGGAAACACCATATATTTT

v_gene: TRBV18
j_gene: TRBJ1-1
abundance: .
d_gene: .
CDR3aa: CASSPRGGNTEAFF
CDR3nt: TGTGCCAGCTCACCACGGGGGGGGAACACTGAAGCTTTCTTT

v_gene: TRBV5-1
j_gene: TRBJ2-4
abundance: .
d_gene: .
CDR3aa: CASSVGRAKNIQYF
CDR3nt: TGCGCCAGCAGCGTAGGGAGGGCCAAAAACATTCAGTACTTC

v_gene: TRBV19
j_gene: TRBJ2-5
abundance: .
d_gene: .
CDR3aa: CASSMSAVVYQETQYF
CDR3nt: TGTGCCAGTAGTATGTCGGCTGTTGTCTACCAAGAGACCCAGTACTTC

v_gene: TRBV7-2
j_gene: TRBJ2-6
abundance: once
d_gene: TRBD1
CDR3aa: CASSLTGSGANVLTF
CDR3nt: TGTGCCAGCAGCTTGACAGGGTCTGGGGCCAACGTCCTGACTTTC

v_gene: TRBV5-6
j_gene: TRBJ1-1
abundance: .
d_gene: .
CDR3aa: CASSLYPGHQNTEAFF
CDR3nt: TGTGCCAGCAGCTTATATCCGGGACACCAGAACACTGAAGCTTTCTTT

v_gene: TRBV5-1
j_gene: TRBJ1-1
abundance: .
d_gene: .
CDR3aa: CASSSRGGRTTEAFF
CDR3nt: TGCGCCAGCAGCTCCCGGGGGGGGAGAACCACTGAAGCTTTCTTT

v_gene: TRBV5-1
j_gene: TRBJ2-3
abundance: once
d_gene: TRBD2
CDR3aa: CASSLVAGWQYF
CDR3nt: TGCGCCAGCAGCTTGGTAGCGGGGTGGCAGTATTTT

v_gene: TRBV3-1/TRBV3-2
j_gene: TRBJ1-6
abundance: .
d_gene: .
CDR3aa: CASSQLGGAGNSPLHF
CDR3nt: TGTGCCAGCAGCCAGCTGGGGGGGGCAGGGAATTCACCCCTCCACTTT

v_gene: TRBV10-1
j_gene: TRBJ2-3
abundance: .
d_gene: TRBD1
CDR3aa: CASSESLGQSTDTQYF
CDR3nt: TGCGCCAGCAGTGAGTCTTTGGGACAGAGCACAGATACGCAGTATTTT

v_gene: TRBV3-1/TRBV3-2
j_gene: TRBJ2-5
abundance: .
d_gene: TRBD2
CDR3aa: CASRRLAEETQYF
CDR3nt: TGTGCCAGCAGAAGACTAGCGGAAGAGACCCAGTACTTC

v_gene: TRBV30
j_gene: TRBJ2-5
abundance: .
d_gene: .
CDR3aa: CAWSVRVRETQYF
CDR3nt: TGTGCCTGGAGTGTGAGGGTGAGAGAGACCCAGTACTTC

v_gene: TRBV5-5
j_gene: TRBJ2-1
abundance: .
d_gene: TRBD2
CDR3aa: CASSVTSGRYNEQFF
CDR3nt: TGTGCCAGCAGCGTAACTAGCGGGAGGTACAATGAGCAGTTCTTC

v_gene: TRBV12-5
j_gene: TRBJ2-3
abundance: .
d_gene: TRBD2
CDR3aa: CASGLSPGLAGSKTDTQYF
CDR3nt: TGTGCTAGTGGTTTGTCTCCGGGACTAGCGGGGTCTAAAACAGATACGCAGTATTTT